A single sample gave rise to the 30 T cell receptor beta chains below, sequenced in a study of PD-L1 blockade in urothelial cancer. Repertoires were generated with immunoSEQ multiplex PCR, while TCRdb's copy carries only in-frame clones and drops some. This table holds approximately 39,000 clones, around 88% found once. The sample here was PBMCs, taken around atezolizumab (anti-PD-L1) treatment. All receptors come from a man aged 55 to 70 with urothelial cancer.

In its sample, this clone was seen a few times. This chain uses TRBV5-1 with TRBJ1-1, with D perhaps matching TRBD1 (5 bases). Germline CDR1 and CDR2: SGHRS and YFSETQ. The V gene lost 4 bases and the J gene lost 1 base, with 11 bases spanning the gap. The CDR3 is 14 amino acids. Written as DNA, the CDR3 is TGCGCCAGCAGCCCTGACAGCCAGAACACTGAAGCTTTCTTT. It yields the protein CASSPDSQNTEAFF.

The chain employs TRBV28 and TRBJ2-7, with D possibly TRBD1 on 5 matching bases. This CDR3 contains 12 residues. Trimming took off 6 bases at V and 7 bases at J, with 13 bases between the two ends. Germline V gives CDR1 MDHEN, CDR2 SYDVKM. The CDR3 nucleotides read TGTGCCAGCAGGCAGGGATGGCGGGAGCAGTACTTC. This codes for CASRQGWREQYF. Combining the CDR3 with reference TRBV28 and TRBJ2-7 gives the whole variable domain DVKVTQSSRYLVKRTGEKVFLECVQDMDHENMFWYRQDPGLGLRLIYFSYDVKMKEKGDIPEGYSVSREKKERFSLILESASTNQTSMYLCASRQGWREQYFGPGTRLTVT.

The chain recombines TRBV19 with TRBJ1-1; D possibly corresponds to TRBD1 (5 bases). Germline CDR1 and CDR2: LNHDA and SQIVND (reference sequence). The V end was cut by 3 bases, the J end by 6 bases, with 17 bases between. The CDR3 length is 15 residues. CDR3: CASSMTEMDAAEAFF. In nucleotides, the CDR3 is TGTGCCAGTAGTATGACAGAAATGGACGCCGCTGAAGCTTTCTTT.

The chain couples TRBV29-1 to TRBJ1-2, with TRBD1 matching over 9 bases. Looked up from germline, CDR1 is SQVTM and CDR2 is ANQGSEA. With 7 bases clipped from V and 7 bases from J, the junction kept 10 bases outside the gene matches. This CDR3 spans 13 amino acids. In DNA, the CDR3 is TGCAGCGCAGAAATGGGACAGGGAGCTGGCTACACCTTC. It is translated as CSAEMGQGAGYTF.

The V call is TRBV6-1, the J call TRBJ1-5; 9 bases are shared with TRBD1. The CDR3 runs to 13 residues. Germline lookup yields CDR1 MNHNS and CDR2 SASEGT. The V gene end was trimmed by 6 bases and the J gene end by 5 bases; junction bases not matched to a gene: 2. The CDR3 loop reads CASRWDRDQPQHF. The CDR3 coding sequence is TGTGCCAGCAGGTGGGACAGGGATCAGCCCCAGCATTTT.

The chain couples TRBV5-1 to TRBJ2-7; 11 bases are shared with TRBD2. The junction had 5 bases not matched to a gene; V was cut back by 0 bases and J by 6 bases. Per the germline V gene, CDR1 is SGHRS and CDR2 is YFSETQ. The CDR3 contains 15 residues. CDR3 region: CASSLDVSGRAEQYF. In DNA form, the CDR3 reads TGCGCCAGCAGCTTGGATGTTAGCGGGAGGGCCGAGCAGTACTTC.

The CDR3 nucleotides read TGTGCCAGTGCCTCTCGAGGGTCTAATGCTGAAGCTTTCTTT. It yields the protein CASASRGSNAEAFF. V usage is TRBV19 and J usage is TRBJ1-1; no definite D call. There are 14 residues in the CDR3. CDR1 LNHDA and CDR2 SQIVND come from the germline V gene (reference sequence). Trimming removed 8 bases from V and 6 bases from J, with 19 bases in between. The full variable domain, with the rest looked up from reference TRBV19 and TRBJ1-1, is DGGITQSPKYLFRKEGQNVTLSCEQNLNHDAMYWYRQDPGQGLRLIYYSQIVNDFQKGDIAEGYSVSREKKESFPLTVTSAQKNPTAFYLCASASRGSNAEAFFGQGTRLTVV.

V gene TRBV6-5 combines with J gene TRBJ1-4, with TRBD1 identical over 8 bases. With V trimmed by 6 bases and J by 7 bases, 7 bases remained unmatched. Germline assignment: CDR1 MNHEY and CDR2 SVGAGI. The CDR3 is 14 amino acids. The CDR3 loop is CASSAGTGGEKLFF. The CDR3 bases are TGTGCCAGCAGCGCCGGGACAGGAGGTGAAAAACTGTTTTTT.

V and J are TRBV7-9 and TRBJ1-1, with unresolved D. Trimming removed 2 bases at V and 1 base at J, with 5 bases between. The germline V gene has CDR1 SEHNR and CDR2 FQNEAQ (reference sequence). The CDR3 totals 13 residues. The CDR3 nucleotides read TGTGCCAGCAGCTTAAAAGCGAACACTGAAGCTTTCTTT. Amino acid sequence: CASSLKANTEAFF.

The chain recombines TRBV11-2 with TRBJ2-5; 15 bases are shared with TRBD2. The germline CDR1 and CDR2 sequences are SGHAT and FQNNGV. J was trimmed by 3 bases and V by 5 bases; bases with no gene match: 13. The CDR3 is 19 amino acids. The CDR3 loop reads CASSLGLAGGRDLEETQYF. CDR3 DNA: TGTGCCAGCAGCCTAGGACTAGCGGGGGGGAGGGATTTGGAAGAGACCCAGTACTTC.

This clone occurred a few times. The V and J genes are TRBV5-1 and TRBJ2-7; the match to TRBD1 covers 7 bases. The trim removed 4 bases at V and 7 bases at J, leaving 14 bases unmatched. Germline CDR1 reads SGHRS; CDR2 reads YFSETQ. The CDR3 is made up of 15 amino acids. The CDR3 region has the DNA TGCGCCAGCAGCCCGAGTCCGGGACAGCCTTTGGAGCAGTACTTC. This translates into CASSPSPGQPLEQYF.

V and J are TRBV28 and TRBJ2-2; no firm D call. CDR1 is MDHEN, CDR2 SYDVKM, per germline. This CDR3 region has 15 residues. Trimming pared 3 bases from V and 4 bases from J, leaving 12 bases between. CDR3 residues: CASSFHGSGTGELFF. CDR3 coding DNA: TGTGCCAGCAGTTTCCACGGTTCGGGCACCGGGGAGCTGTTTTTT.

In this sample, this clone turned up once. The chain links TRBV6-6 to TRBJ2-5; 7 nucleotides agree with TRBD2. This CDR3 is built from 16 residues. V was pared by 0 bases and J by 1 base, with 5 bases of the junction left unmatched. Germline assignment: CDR1 MNHNY and CDR2 SVGAGI (reference sequence). CDR3 amino acids: CASSYSRTSPQETQYF. CDR3 sequence (DNA): TGTGCCAGCAGTTACTCGAGGACTAGTCCCCAAGAGACCCAGTACTTC.

V gene TRBV19 combines with J gene TRBJ2-7, with D possibly being TRBD2 (6 bases). V was cut by 3 bases and J by 6 bases, with 12 bases left in between. Germline values: CDR1 LNHDA, CDR2 SQIVND (reference sequence). The CDR3 has 13 residues. The chain's CDR3 is CASSIGLALEQYF. CDR3 bases: TGTGCCAGTAGTATTGGGCTAGCGCTCGAGCAGTACTTC.

The CDR3 spells CASSPTGTGELFF. The DNA for the CDR3 is TGTGCCAGCAGCCCAACGGGCACCGGGGAGCTGTTTTTT. The genes are TRBV5-8 and TRBJ2-2; D gene uncertain. Between the trimmed V and J ends, which lost 4 bases and 4 bases, there was a span of 8 bases. Germline lookup yields CDR1 SGHTS and CDR2 YDEGEE. This CDR3 region has 13 residues.

The chain couples TRBV4-1 to TRBJ1-3; tentatively, D is TRBD1 (6 bases). The CDR3 consists of 16 residues. V lost 0 bases, J lost 2 bases, and 11 bases lay in between. The V gene's germline CDR1 is MGHRA and CDR2 YSYEKL. CDR3 sequence: CASSQDQGLTGNTIYF. The CDR3 DNA is TGCGCCAGCAGCCAAGATCAGGGGCTGACTGGAAACACCATATATTTT.

CDR3 region: CASSTSTTSLGGTGELFF. DNA of the CDR3: TGTGCCAGCTCAACCTCAACGACTAGTTTGGGCGGCACCGGGGAGCTGTTTTTT. The chain uses TRBV18 and TRBJ2-2, with D possibly matching TRBD2 (6 bases). The CDR3 runs 18 residues. V gave up 5 bases and J gave up 4 bases, with 23 bases separating them. Germline CDR1 reads KGHSH; CDR2 reads LQKENI.

The chain links TRBV6-1 to TRBJ2-3; TRBD1 agrees at 8 bases. J was trimmed by 1 base and V by 4 bases; bases with no gene match: 7. Germline values: CDR1 MNHNS, CDR2 SASEGT. CDR3 length: 16 amino acids. The CDR3 DNA reads as TGTGCCAGCAGTGCGCGGGACAGGATACGCACAGATACGCAGTATTTT. This encodes CASSARDRIRTDTQYF.

The chain employs TRBV5-1 and TRBJ2-5; 10 bases fit TRBD2. Trimming removed 4 bases from V and 3 bases from J; junction bases left unmatched: 6. Germline V gene lookup returns CDR1 SGHRS and CDR2 YFSETQ. The CDR3 totals 15 residues. The CDR3 region is CASSLLAGNEETQYF. For the CDR3, the DNA is TGCGCCAGCAGCCTACTAGCGGGGAATGAAGAGACCCAGTACTTC.

CDR3 loop: CASSTTLGYNEQFF. The CDR3 bases are TGCGCCAGCAGCACGACACTAGGCTACAATGAGCAGTTCTTC. This chain uses TRBV5-1 with TRBJ2-1; D is perhaps TRBD2 (5 bases). CDR1 SGHRS and CDR2 YFSETQ come from the germline V gene. V was clipped by 4 bases and J by 3 bases, with 11 bases between them. The CDR3 extends over 14 amino acids.

The chain recombines TRBV10-3 with TRBJ2-2, with TRBD2 identical over 16 bases. V dropped 5 bases and J dropped 6; count of bases not matched to a gene: 9. The germline gives CDR1 ENHRY, CDR2 SYGVKD. The CDR3 has 18 amino acids. This CDR3 reads CAISPGLAGGSKSGELFF. The CDR3 DNA follows: TGTGCCATCAGTCCGGGACTAGCGGGAGGGTCGAAATCCGGGGAGCTGTTTTTT.

V usage is TRBV6-1 and J usage is TRBJ2-1; TRBD1 might be the D (5 bases). The CDR3 contains 15 residues. Germline loops: CDR1 MNHNS, CDR2 SASEGT. Deletions cut 4 bases from V and 0 bases from J, with 10 bases between. CDR3 DNA: TGTGCCAGCAGTGTAGGGGTGAGCTCCTACAATGAGCAGTTCTTC. Its translation: CASSVGVSSYNEQFF.

The chain links TRBV4-3 to TRBJ2-1, with D unclear. The CDR3 covers 13 residues. V lost 0 bases to trimming and J lost 14 bases, with 14 bases between them. Germline loops: CDR1 LGHNA, CDR2 YSLEER. The CDR3: CASSQERRGSEFF. The CDR3 bases are TGCGCCAGCAGCCAAGAGCGGCGCGGCTCGGAGTTCTTC.

The chain employs TRBV18 and TRBJ2-5, with 9 bases identical to TRBD1. J gave up 5 bases and V 4 bases, and 5 bases lay outside the gene matches. This CDR3 is 14 amino acids long. In germline, CDR1 is KGHSH, CDR2 LQKENI. The CDR3, as DNA: TGTGCCAGCTCACTACAGGGGGCAAGTGAGACCCAGTACTTC. It codes for CASSLQGASETQYF.

The chain recombines TRBV10-3 with TRBJ2-3; possible D gene TRBD2, 7 bases. Deletions cut 6 bases from V and 5 bases from J, with 15 bases between. Germline CDR1 reads ENHRY; CDR2 reads SYGVKD. This CDR3 is built from 14 residues. The CDR3 DNA is TGTGCCATCAGGTTCCGGGGGGCAGAAGATACGCAGTATTTT. Its translation: CAIRFRGAEDTQYF.

This rearrangement joins TRBV4-1 to TRBJ2-6; TRBD1 matches 11 bases. The junction had 6 bases not matched to a gene; V was cut back by 3 bases and J by 2 bases. Per the germline V gene, CDR1 is MGHRA and CDR2 is YSYEKL. CDR3 size: 18 residues. The CDR3 sequence: CASSHQPGQGAGANVLTF. In DNA, the CDR3 is TGCGCCAGCAGCCATCAACCGGGACAGGGGGCTGGGGCCAACGTCCTGACTTTC.

This chain uses TRBV11-2 with TRBJ2-3; the match to TRBD1 covers 8 bases. Per the germline V gene, CDR1 is SGHAT and CDR2 is FQNNGV. The CDR3 is made up of 15 amino acids. With 6 bases clipped from V and 5 bases from J, the junction kept 10 bases outside the gene matches. The CDR3 DNA follows: TGTGCCAGCAGAGCTCAGGGGGCGCTCATAGATACGCAGTATTTT. Its protein product is CASRAQGALIDTQYF.

CDR3 in amino acids: CASSQSGATRQYF. CDR3 nucleotide sequence: TGCGCCAGCAGCCAAAGTGGTGCTACGAGGCAGTACTTC. This chain connects TRBV4-3 to TRBJ2-7; the D is unclear. This CDR3 region has 13 residues. The germline V gene has CDR1 LGHNA and CDR2 YSLEER. V was pared by 2 bases and J by 9 bases, with 14 bases between.

The chain uses TRBV4-3 and TRBJ2-2, with D perhaps TRBD1 (5 bases). The CDR3 runs to 15 residues. Germline V gives CDR1 LGHNA, CDR2 YSLEER. V lost 4 bases and J lost 6, with 15 bases in between. The CDR3 DNA follows: TGCGCCAGCAGCCTACTCCTCTGGGGCCCCGGGGAGCTGTTTTTT. Translated: CASSLLLWGPGELFF.

The rearrangement joins TRBV20-1 to TRBJ1-2; possibly TRBD1 for D (5 bases). The CDR3 is made up of 11 amino acids. Germline-derived CDR1 and CDR2 are DFQATT and SNEGSKA (reference sequence). CDR3 protein: CSAGPDYGYTF. The CDR3 nucleotides read TGCAGCGCGGGACCGGACTATGGCTACACCTTC.